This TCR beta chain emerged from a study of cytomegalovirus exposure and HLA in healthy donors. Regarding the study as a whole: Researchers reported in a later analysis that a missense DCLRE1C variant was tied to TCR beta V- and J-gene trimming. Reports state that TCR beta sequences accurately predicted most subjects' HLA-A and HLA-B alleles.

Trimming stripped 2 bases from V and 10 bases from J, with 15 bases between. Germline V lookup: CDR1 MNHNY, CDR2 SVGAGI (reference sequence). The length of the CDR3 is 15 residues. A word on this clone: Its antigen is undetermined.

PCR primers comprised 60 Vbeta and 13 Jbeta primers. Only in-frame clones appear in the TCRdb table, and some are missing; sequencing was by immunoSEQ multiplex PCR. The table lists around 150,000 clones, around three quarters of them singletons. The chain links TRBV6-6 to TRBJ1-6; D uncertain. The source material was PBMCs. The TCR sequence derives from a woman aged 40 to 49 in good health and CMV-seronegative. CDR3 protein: CASSYVGVAGSPLHF. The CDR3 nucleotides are TGTGCCAGCAGTTACGTAGGAGTTGCGGGGTCACCCCTCCACTTT.